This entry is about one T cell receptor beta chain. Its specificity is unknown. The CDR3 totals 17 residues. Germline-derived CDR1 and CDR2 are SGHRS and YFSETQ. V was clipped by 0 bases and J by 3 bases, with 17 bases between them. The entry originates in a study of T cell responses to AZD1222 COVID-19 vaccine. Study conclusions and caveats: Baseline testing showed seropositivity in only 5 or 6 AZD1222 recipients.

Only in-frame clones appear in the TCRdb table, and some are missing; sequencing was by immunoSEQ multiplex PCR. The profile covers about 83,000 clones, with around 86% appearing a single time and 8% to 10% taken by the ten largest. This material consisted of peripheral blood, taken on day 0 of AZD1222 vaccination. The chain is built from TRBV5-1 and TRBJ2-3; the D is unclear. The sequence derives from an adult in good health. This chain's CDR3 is CASSLESSGYSTDTQYF. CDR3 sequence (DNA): TGCGCCAGCAGCTTGGAGAGCTCCGGCTATAGTACAGATACGCAGTATTTT.